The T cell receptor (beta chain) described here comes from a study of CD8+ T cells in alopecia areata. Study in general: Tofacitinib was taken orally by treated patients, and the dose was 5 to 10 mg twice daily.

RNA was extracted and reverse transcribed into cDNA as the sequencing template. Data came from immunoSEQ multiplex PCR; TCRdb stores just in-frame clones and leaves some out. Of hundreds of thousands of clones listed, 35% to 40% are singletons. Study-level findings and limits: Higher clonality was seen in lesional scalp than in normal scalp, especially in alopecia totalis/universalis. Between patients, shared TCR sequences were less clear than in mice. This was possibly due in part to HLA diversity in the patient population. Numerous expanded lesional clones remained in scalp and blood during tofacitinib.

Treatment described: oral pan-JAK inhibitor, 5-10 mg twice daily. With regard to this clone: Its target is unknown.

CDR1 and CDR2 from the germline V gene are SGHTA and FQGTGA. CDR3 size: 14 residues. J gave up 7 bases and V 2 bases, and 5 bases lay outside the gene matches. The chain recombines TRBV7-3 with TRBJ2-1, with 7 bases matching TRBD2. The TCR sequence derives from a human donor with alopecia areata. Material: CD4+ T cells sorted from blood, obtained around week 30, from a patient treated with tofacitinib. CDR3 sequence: CASSLDGTKNEQFF. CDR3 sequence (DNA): TGTGCCAGCAGCTTAGATGGGACTAAAAATGAGCAGTTCTTC.